A single sample gave rise to the 26 T cell receptor beta chains below, sequenced in a study of cytomegalovirus exposure and HLA in healthy donors. The study ran its PCR with 60 Vbeta and 13 Jbeta primers. Profiled with immunoSEQ multiplex PCR; TCRdb holds only in-frame clones, not every one. The table lists 190,000 or so clones, approximately 85% of them singletons. The sequencing sample was made of PBMCs. All receptors come from a woman in her fifties or sixties in good health and CMV-seropositive.

The gene calls are TRBV27 and TRBJ2-1, with 13 bases identical to TRBD2. The germline V gene encodes CDR1 MNHEY and CDR2 SMNVEV (reference sequence). The V and J ends lost 7 bases and 10 bases, in that order; junction bases with no gene match: 4. The CDR3 runs to 13 residues. CDR3 DNA sequence: TGTGCCAGCAAACTAGCGGGAGGGAAAGAGCAGTTCTTC. Translated, it gives CASKLAGGKEQFF.

The chain combines TRBV6-5 with TRBJ2-4; D gene ambiguous. V lost 0 bases and J 0 bases, leaving 9 bases between the germline ends. There are 16 residues in the CDR3. Germline CDR1 is MNHEY and CDR2 is SVGAGI. The CDR3 DNA is TGTGCCAGCAGTTACTCGGCAGGAATAGCCAAAAACATTCAGTACTTC. As protein: CASSYSAGIAKNIQYF.

The gene calls are TRBV18 and TRBJ2-7, with 8 bases identical to TRBD1. This CDR3 comprises 15 residues. V was pared by 0 bases and J by 4 bases, with 5 bases of the junction left unmatched. CDR1 KGHSH and CDR2 LQKENI come from the germline V gene. Here the CDR3 DNA reads TGTGCCAGCTCACCACCGGGACAGGCAGAATACGAGCAGTACTTC. Translating gives CASSPPGQAEYEQYF.

This sequence joins TRBV15 and TRBJ2-5; maybe TRBD1 (6 bases). The J call may be in error: the DNA end matches TRBJ2-7 better. Germline V gene lookup returns CDR1 LNHNV and CDR2 YYDKDF (reference sequence). The CDR3 totals 15 residues. The CDR3: CATSRDQGSSYEQYF. The DNA for the CDR3 is TGTGCCACCAGCAGAGACCAGGGGAGCTCCTACGAGCAGTACTTC.

The V call is TRBV6-5, the J call TRBJ1-3; no definite D call. V lost 4 bases and J 1 base, leaving 11 bases between the germline ends. There are 15 residues in the CDR3. CDR1 is MNHEY, CDR2 SVGAGI, per germline. CDR3 loop: CASSFHSNSGNTIYF. In DNA form, the CDR3 reads TGTGCCAGCAGTTTCCACAGCAATTCTGGAAACACCATATATTTT.

The J gene is TRBJ2-7, the V gene TRBV28, with TRBD1 matching over 9 bases. The CDR3 spans 15 residues. J lost 3 bases, V lost 0 bases, and 3 bases had no gene match. Per germline, CDR1 MDHEN and CDR2 SYDVKM. CDR3 loop: CASSLWGQGFYEQYF. The CDR3 bases are TGTGCCAGCAGTTTATGGGGACAGGGTTTCTACGAGCAGTACTTC.

This sequence joins TRBV6-1 and TRBJ2-7; 12 positions match TRBD2. The CDR3 totals 15 residues. Germline V lookup: CDR1 MNHNS, CDR2 SASEGT. With V trimmed by 5 bases and J by 2 bases, 4 bases remained unmatched. CDR3 residues: CASSPRTSGAYEQYF. The CDR3 DNA is TGTGCCAGCAGTCCCCGGACTAGCGGGGCCTACGAGCAGTACTTC.

The chain links TRBV19 to TRBJ2-5; D possibly corresponds to TRBD1 (6 bases). Germline V gene data show CDR1 as LNHDA and CDR2 as SQIVND (reference sequence). The CDR3 is 13 amino acids. The germline V and J ends were trimmed by 6 bases and 4 bases, with 12 bases remaining between them. This chain's CDR3 is CASRGHFPETQYF. CDR3 in DNA: TGTGCCAGTAGGGGACACTTCCCAGAGACCCAGTACTTC. The complete variable domain, with remaining parts taken from reference TRBV19 and TRBJ2-5, reads DGGITQSPKYLFRKEGQNVTLSCEQNLNHDAMYWYRQDPGQGLRLIYYSQIVNDFQKGDIAEGYSVSREKKESFPLTVTSAQKNPTAFYLCASRGHFPETQYFGPGTRLLVL.

This chain links TRBV4-3 with TRBJ2-1; 11 nucleotides agree with TRBD2. Per the germline V gene, CDR1 is LGHNA and CDR2 is YSLEER. The CDR3 consists of 16 residues. The V gene end was trimmed by 0 bases and the J gene end by 4 bases; junction bases not matched to a gene: 2. The CDR3 DNA is TGCGCCAGCAGCCAAGAGGCTAGCGGGGGGTACAATGAGCAGTTCTTC. Translation gives CASSQEASGGYNEQFF.

The chain uses TRBV5-1 and TRBJ1-1; 7 nucleotides align to TRBD1. Trimming at V came to 0 bases and at J to 1 base, leaving 6 bases not matched to a gene. The CDR3 consists of 16 residues. Germline CDR1 SGHRS, CDR2 YFSETQ. CDR3 region: CASSLGKGQKNTEAFF. CDR3 DNA sequence: TGCGCCAGCAGCTTGGGAAAGGGACAGAAGAACACTGAAGCTTTCTTT.

The V gene is TRBV28, the J gene TRBJ2-1; possible D gene TRBD2, 6 bases. This CDR3 region has 14 residues. The germline CDR1 and CDR2 sequences are MDHEN and SYDVKM. V lost 7 bases and J lost 6, with 16 bases in between. Here the CDR3 DNA reads TGTGCCAGCACCGATAGCGGCCTTGGCAATGAGCAGTTCTTC. Protein: CASTDSGLGNEQFF.

The chain has TRBV11-1 and TRBJ2-1, with D possibly TRBD2 on 5 matching bases. CDR3 length: 14 amino acids. Germline lookup yields CDR1 SGHAT and CDR2 FQDESV (reference sequence). V was cut by 5 bases and J by 4 bases, with 12 bases left in between. The CDR3 region is CASSTERLYNEQFF. The CDR3 coding sequence is TGTGCCAGCAGCACCGAGAGACTATACAATGAGCAGTTCTTC. Supplemented by reference TRBV11-1 and TRBJ2-1, the full variable domain reads EAEVAQSPRYKITEKSQAVAFWCDPISGHATLYWYRQILGQGPELLVQFQDESVVDDSQLPKDRFSAERLKGVDSTLKIQPAELGDSAMYLCASSTERLYNEQFFGPGTRLTVL.

This chain uses TRBV6-5 with TRBJ1-2; 7 nucleotides align to TRBD1. The CDR3 has 14 residues. V dropped 10 bases and J dropped 4; count of bases not matched to a gene: 12. Germline CDR1 is MNHEY and CDR2 is SVGAGI. Written as DNA, the CDR3 is TGTGCCACGTCTCAAGGGGGCAGGGGCTATGGCTACACCTTC. Its translation is CATSQGGRGYGYTF.

The genes are TRBV28 and TRBJ2-7, with D perhaps TRBD1 (6 bases). Trimming took 6 bases from V and 4 from J, leaving 7 bases between them. Germline V lookup: CDR1 MDHEN, CDR2 SYDVKM. CDR3 length equals 11 residues. The CDR3 protein is CASRGAYEQYF. The CDR3 DNA follows: TGTGCCAGCAGGGGGGCTTACGAGCAGTACTTC.

In its sample, this clone was seen a few times. This chain links TRBV2 with TRBJ1-5; the D is unclear. The CDR3 contains 13 residues. The germline CDR1 and CDR2 sequences are SNHLY and FYNNEI. The germline V and J ends were trimmed by 1 base and 7 bases, with 8 bases remaining between them. Written as DNA, the CDR3 is TGTGCCAGCAGTGAAGACGTCAGGCAGCCCCAGCATTTT. Its translation is CASSEDVRQPQHF.

Concerning this clone: The sample carries other DNA sequences with the same CDR3. The V call is TRBV28, the J call TRBJ1-2, with TRBD1 matching over 8 bases. This CDR3 has 12 residues. V gave up 6 bases and J gave up 4 bases; unmatched junction bases: 1. Germline CDR1 MDHEN, CDR2 SYDVKM. The CDR3 DNA follows: TGTGCCAGCAGCGGACAGGGCTATGGCTACACCTTC. This sequence encodes CASSGQGYGYTF.

This chain connects TRBV21-1 to TRBJ1-5. TRBV21-1 is marked as a pseudogene. This CDR3 has 21 amino acids. CDR3 nucleotide sequence: TGTGCCAGCAGCAAATATTTTCGGGAGGGACACAAAATCAATAGCAATCAGCCCCAGCATTTT. Protein sequence: CASSKYFREGHKINSNQPQHF.

This chain uses TRBV28 with TRBJ1-2; the D is unclear. The CDR3 is 16 residues long. V gave up 2 bases and J gave up 1 base, with 14 bases separating them. The V gene's germline CDR1 is MDHEN and CDR2 SYDVKM. The CDR3 nucleotides are TGTGCCAGCAGTTTAGCCACCTTCGCCGGTAACTATGGCTACACCTTC. Translating it yields CASSLATFAGNYGYTF.

This chain uses TRBV28 with TRBJ2-3; 7 bases match TRBD2. Germline CDR1 MDHEN, CDR2 SYDVKM. The ends lost 5 bases at V and 3 bases at J; junction bases unmatched: 5. The CDR3 consists of 14 residues. This CDR3 reads CASSLGGRTDTQYF. The CDR3 nucleotides read TGTGCCAGCAGTCTGGGGGGGAGGACAGATACGCAGTATTTT.

The rearrangement links TRBV5-5 to TRBJ1-2; TRBD1 matches 8 bases. The CDR3 contains 16 residues. Germline CDR1 SGHKS, CDR2 YYEKEE (reference sequence). V shed 4 bases and J 4 bases; nucleotides not matched to a gene: 12. The chain's CDR3 is CASSGGQGARGYGYTF. CDR3 in DNA: TGTGCCAGCAGCGGGGGCCAGGGGGCGCGCGGCTATGGCTACACCTTC.

The chain combines TRBV29-1 with TRBJ2-3; 7 bases are a match to TRBD2. Looked up from germline, CDR1 is SQVTM and CDR2 is ANQGSEA. V lost 7 bases to trimming and J lost 14 bases; unmatched junction nucleotides: 15. The CDR3 contains 12 residues. This CDR3 is CSAKEREGRAYF. For the CDR3, the DNA is TGCAGCGCCAAGGAGAGGGAGGGAAGGGCGTATTTT.

This clone appeared a single time. Here the CDR3 DNA reads TGTGCCAGCAGCTTGCGGGCCCTGGTGAACATTCAGTACTTC. Protein: CASSLRALVNIQYF. The chain joins TRBV7-8 to TRBJ2-4, with a tentative D call TRBD2 (5 bases). This CDR3 comprises 14 residues. The V and J ends lost 3 bases and 7 bases respectively, with 13 bases between them. Germline V gene sequence: CDR1 SGHVS, CDR2 FQNEAQ.

This chain uses TRBV29-1 with TRBJ2-7; 8 bases match TRBD2. CDR1 and CDR2 (germline): SQVTM, ANQGSEA. The V segment lost 6 bases and the J segment 3 bases; nucleotides outside the gene matches: 10. The length of the CDR3 is 14 residues. The CDR3 DNA sequence: TGCAGCGTGTCGGGGGGTAGCGGGATCTACGAGCAGTACTTC. Translating gives CSVSGGSGIYEQYF.

This clone has just a few counts. The chain links TRBV7-2 to TRBJ2-7; the match to TRBD1 covers 7 bases. Germline CDR1 SGHTA, CDR2 FQGNSA. The CDR3 totals 13 residues. Unmatched junction bases numbered 3, after V lost 5 bases and J lost 2 bases. In nucleotides, the CDR3 is TGTGCCAGCAGCCCAGGGGGACCCTACGAGCAGTACTTC. Its translation: CASSPGGPYEQYF.

On this clone: One end of the junction is discordant with germline, which a read error may explain. This chain connects TRBV7-9 to TRBJ2-3, with 11 nucleotides matching TRBD1. Germline values: CDR1 SEHNR, CDR2 FQNEAQ (reference sequence). This CDR3 has 15 residues. In DNA form, the CDR3 reads TGTGCCAGCAGCACGTGGACAGGGGGCACCGATACGCAGTATTTT. Translated, it gives CASSTWTGGTDTQYF.

The chain recombines TRBV27 with TRBJ2-3; D gene ambiguous. The V gene lost 4 bases and the J gene lost 0 bases, with 5 bases spanning the gap. Germline V gene data show CDR1 as MNHEY and CDR2 as SMNVEV (reference sequence). This CDR3 is 13 amino acids long. Here the CDR3 reads CASSSPSTDTQYF. The CDR3 region has the DNA TGTGCCAGCAGTTCCCCAAGCACAGATACGCAGTATTTT.